The 21 T cell receptor beta chains reported below all come from one sample, sequenced in a study of blood T cell repertoires in COVID-19. Generated by immunoSEQ multiplex PCR, the TCRdb table keeps only in-frame clones and is missing some. Of 270,000 or so clones listed, approximately 88% were seen once; the top ten hold 1.4% to 1.5%. The sample taken for sequencing was peripheral blood. These receptors were collected from a human donor with COVID-19, enrolled during active disease. The donor label of this sample is uncertain.

This sequence joins TRBV2 and TRBJ1-1; TRBD1 agrees at 7 bases. The CDR3 has 15 residues. The V and J ends lost 6 bases and 2 bases, in that order; junction bases with no gene match: 9. The V gene's germline CDR1 is SNHLY and CDR2 FYNNEI. Here the CDR3 DNA reads TGTGCCAGCAGGGCCGGGACAGCCATAAACACTGAAGCTTTCTTT. This codes for CASRAGTAINTEAFF. The entire variable domain, with the rest obtained from reference TRBV2 and TRBJ1-1, is as follows: EPEVTQTPSHQVTQMGQEVILRCVPISNHLYFYWYRQILGQKVEFLVSFYNNEISEKSEIFDDQFSVERPDGSNFTLKIRSTKLEDSAMYFCASRAGTAINTEAFFGQGTRLTVV.

This sequence joins TRBV12-5 and TRBJ2-1, with 7 bases matching TRBD2. CDR3 length: 14 amino acids. Germline-derived CDR1 and CDR2 are LGHNT and FRNRAP. V lost 7 bases to trimming and J lost 5 bases; unmatched junction nucleotides: 8. CDR3 DNA sequence: TGTGCTAGTGCCGTGGGAGGGCCCCACAATGAGCAGTTCTTC. Protein product: CASAVGGPHNEQFF.

The sample holds many counts of this clone. The chain couples TRBV28 to TRBJ1-6, with a weak D call TRBD1 (5 bases). Per the germline V gene, CDR1 is MDHEN and CDR2 is SYDVKM. The germline V and J ends were trimmed by 3 bases and 9 bases, with 15 bases remaining between them. The CDR3 extends over 15 amino acids. CDR3 sequence: CASSFTGTGSSPLHF. In nucleotides, the CDR3 is TGTGCCAGCAGTTTTACAGGTACAGGCAGTTCACCCCTCCACTTT.

This chain uses TRBV7-2 with TRBJ1-6, with 8 bases fitting TRBD1. Germline V gene sequence: CDR1 SGHTA, CDR2 FQGNSA. The junction had 10 bases not matched to a gene; V was cut back by 5 bases and J by 13 bases. This CDR3 is built from 14 residues. The CDR3 DNA sequence: TGTGCCAGCAGCCCTACGACAGGGGCGCCCCCCCTCCACTTT. It specifies CASSPTTGAPPLHF.

The CDR3 loop reads CAWTAGQSGNTIYF. CDR3 bases: TGTGCCTGGACTGCAGGGCAATCTGGAAACACCATATATTTT. The chain joins TRBV30 to TRBJ1-3, with D possibly TRBD1 on 5 matching bases. The CDR3 has 14 residues. Germline V gene data show CDR1 as GTSNPN and CDR2 as SVGIG (reference sequence). V was pared by 4 bases and J by 1 base, with 11 bases between.

A few counts support this clone. This chain uses TRBV28 with TRBJ1-1; 8 bases match TRBD1. With 2 bases clipped from V and 5 bases from J, the junction kept 13 bases outside the gene matches. The CDR3 is 17 amino acids. The germline V gene encodes CDR1 MDHEN and CDR2 SYDVKM. CDR3 amino acids: CASSLGGQVLRGTEAFF. As DNA, the CDR3 is TGTGCCAGCAGTTTAGGGGGACAGGTCCTAAGAGGGACTGAAGCTTTCTTT.

The V and J genes are TRBV30 and TRBJ1-5, with D maybe TRBD1 (5 bases). The CDR3 is made up of 13 amino acids. Trimming removed 0 bases at V and 7 bases at J, with 10 bases between. The germline CDR1 and CDR2 sequences are GTSNPN and SVGIG (reference sequence). In nucleotides, the CDR3 is TGTGCCTGGAGTGTGAATAGGGGACAGCCCCAGCATTTT. It encodes CAWSVNRGQPQHF.

The chain combines TRBV5-1 with TRBJ2-3; 8 nucleotides line up with TRBD2. This CDR3 has 15 residues. In germline, CDR1 is SGHRS, CDR2 YFSETQ. The V segment lost 4 bases and the J segment 4 bases; nucleotides outside the gene matches: 8. Here the CDR3 DNA reads TGCGCCAGCAGCCAGCGGGAGACAGTACCAGATACGCAGTATTTT. Encoded protein: CASSQRETVPDTQYF.

This sequence joins TRBV28 and TRBJ1-6, with 7 bases that match TRBD1. Per germline, CDR1 MDHEN and CDR2 SYDVKM. There are 17 residues in the CDR3. V was clipped by 3 bases and J by 4 bases; unmatched bases: 9. CDR3 sequence: CASSFRGQGRYNSPLHF. DNA for the CDR3: TGTGCCAGCAGTTTTAGGGGGCAGGGGCGATATAATTCACCCCTCCACTTT.

The rearrangement uses TRBV2 and TRBJ2-5; D remains unclear. The germline CDR1 and CDR2 sequences are SNHLY and FYNNEI. Trimming shortened V by 7 bases and J by 2 bases, and 11 bases separated the two germline ends. This CDR3 region has 13 residues. The CDR3 loop is CASNKVIQETQYF. CDR3 in DNA: TGTGCCAGCAACAAAGTGATACAAGAGACCCAGTACTTC.

J is TRBJ2-2 and V is TRBV7-3; tentatively, D is TRBD1 (5 bases). Germline V gene data show CDR1 as SGHTA and CDR2 as FQGTGA. Trimming stripped 0 bases from V and 1 base from J, with 12 bases between. The CDR3 totals 17 residues. CDR3 sequence reads: CASSLTSGYGNTGELFF. CDR3 nucleotides: TGTGCCAGCAGCTTAACCTCAGGGTATGGGAACACCGGGGAGCTGTTTTTT. Together with reference TRBV7-3 and TRBJ2-2, the CDR3 gives the full variable domain: GAGVSQTPSNKVTEKGKYVELRCDPISGHTALYWYRQSLGQGPEFLIYFQGTGAADDSGLPNDRFFAVRPEGSVSTLKIQRTERGDSAVYLCASSLTSGYGNTGELFFGEGSRLTVL.

The rearrangement joins TRBV20-1 to TRBJ1-5; D call uncertain. The CDR3 spans 12 residues. Trimming shortened V by 3 bases and J by 4 bases, and 7 bases separated the two germline ends. Per germline, CDR1 DFQATT and CDR2 SNEGSKA (reference sequence). CDR3 sequence: CSASSNNQPQHF. CDR3 DNA: TGCAGTGCTAGTTCTAATAATCAGCCCCAGCATTTT.

V and J are TRBV3-1 (or the pseudogene TRBV3-2) and TRBJ2-3; 7 bases are a match to TRBD2. CDR3 length: 14 amino acids. Germline-derived CDR1 and CDR2 are LGHDT and YNNKEL (reference sequence). Trimming removed 2 bases from V and 4 bases from J; junction bases left unmatched: 3. CDR3: CASSQTAGPDTQYF. The CDR3 DNA is TGTGCCAGCAGCCAAACAGCGGGACCAGATACGCAGTATTTT.

The chain joins TRBV28 to TRBJ2-3, with TRBD2 matching 14 bases. J was trimmed by 2 bases and V by 4 bases; bases with no gene match: 5. CDR1 is MDHEN, CDR2 SYDVKM, per germline. This CDR3 is built from 17 residues. Here the CDR3 DNA reads TGTGCCAGCAGTTCGGGGACTAGCGGGAGATACACAGATACGCAGTATTTT. Translation: CASSSGTSGRYTDTQYF.

This rearrangement joins TRBV9 to TRBJ2-1; D possibly corresponds to TRBD2 (5 bases). The CDR3 sequence is 13 residues long. Trimming left V 3 bases short and J 3 bases short, with 7 bases between. Germline CDR1 is SGDLS and CDR2 is YYNGEE. The CDR3 DNA reads TGTGCCAGCAGCGCTCGGGACTACAATGAGCAGTTCTTC. Translated, it gives CASSARDYNEQFF. Filled out from reference TRBV9 and TRBJ2-1, the complete variable domain reads DSGVTQTPKHLITATGQRVTLRCSPRSGDLSVYWYQQSLDQGLQFLIQYYNGEERAKGNILERFSAQQFPDLHSELNLSSLELGDSALYFCASSARDYNEQFFGPGTRLTVL.

This clone was recorded only once. V usage is TRBV28 and J usage is TRBJ1-2; no clear D. CDR3 length: 11 amino acids. With 4 bases removed from V and 8 bases from J, the gap between germline ends came to 8 bases. Per germline, CDR1 MDHEN and CDR2 SYDVKM. CDR3 sequence reads: CASSSYEGYTF. The DNA for the CDR3 is TGTGCCAGCAGTTCTTATGAGGGCTACACCTTC.

This clone has a count of ten or more. The J gene is TRBJ2-2, the V gene TRBV7-9, with 10 bases lining up with TRBD2. CDR1 and CDR2 from the germline V gene are SEHNR and FQNEAQ (reference sequence). V was clipped by 5 bases and J by 5 bases; unmatched bases: 8. The length of the CDR3 is 16 residues. CDR3 in amino acids: CASSTQAGGGTGELFF. In nucleotides, the CDR3 is TGTGCCAGCAGCACCCAAGCGGGAGGGGGTACCGGGGAGCTGTTTTTT.

V is TRBV6-4 and J is TRBJ1-3; TRBD1 matches at 7 bases. Per germline, CDR1 MRHNA and CDR2 SNTAGT. The CDR3 runs 14 residues. Trimming at V came to 6 bases and at J to 2 bases, leaving 4 bases not matched to a gene. The CDR3, as DNA: TGTGCCAGCAGCCAGGACAGGCCTGGAAACACCATATATTTT. Translating it yields CASSQDRPGNTIYF.

The chain joins TRBV7-3 to TRBJ2-1, with D possibly being TRBD1 (6 bases). V lost 5 bases, J lost 5 bases, and 10 bases lay in between. Germline loops: CDR1 SGHTA, CDR2 FQGTGA. The CDR3 extends over 13 amino acids. CDR3 nucleotide sequence: TGTGCCAGCAGCCCGGACAGAAACAATGAGCAGTTCTTC. It translates to CASSPDRNNEQFF.

The CDR3 sequence is CASSGQGSFSEQYF. The CDR3 bases are TGTGCCAGCAGTGGGCAGGGGTCGTTTTCCGAGCAGTACTTC. The chain carries TRBV6-2 or TRBV6-3 and TRBJ2-7; D perhaps matches TRBD1 (6 bases). This CDR3 has 14 residues. V was shortened by 5 bases and J by 6 bases, with 17 bases between the two germline ends. The germline V gene encodes CDR1 MNHEY and CDR2 SVGEGT.

Only a few counts were recorded for this clone. J is TRBJ2-7 and V is TRBV5-6; TRBD1 might be the D (6 bases). This CDR3 comprises 16 residues. Trimming took 1 base from V and 6 from J, leaving 20 bases between them. Germline loops: CDR1 SGHDT, CDR2 YYEEEE. The CDR3 coding sequence is TGTGCCAGCAGCTTGTCAACCGGGACACGAACACGCGAGCAGTACTTC. This gives the protein CASSLSTGTRTREQYF.